This T cell receptor (beta chain) was identified in a study of T cell responses to AZD1222 COVID-19 vaccine. This CDR3 region has 13 residues. Deletions cut 6 bases from V and 0 bases from J, with 7 bases between. Per germline, CDR1 MNHEY and CDR2 SMNVEV (reference sequence). Points on this clone: Its specificity is unknown.

The study, taken as a whole, reports: With dominance at 160-218 and 743-854, vaccine-associated CD4 TCRs spanned spike.

Profiling relied on immunoSEQ multiplex PCR, and the TCRdb table lists in-frame clones only, not all of them. The sample includes around 130,000 clones, about 86% of them seen just once. Sequenced here: peripheral blood, sampled on day 0 of AZD1222 vaccination. V gene TRBV27 combines with J gene TRBJ2-3; D not certain. The receptor was isolated from an adult in good health. CDR3 nucleotide sequence: TGTGCCAGCAGATTCCTGAGCACAGATACGCAGTATTTT. Amino acids: CASRFLSTDTQYF.